This TCR beta chain comes out of a study of metastatic and nonmetastatic thyroid tumors. At the level of the study: Malignant thyroid and benign thyroid patients provided blood and tumor or nodule tissue whose repertoires were compared. Study outcomes and limitations: When malignant thyroid tumors were compared with benign nodules, TCR beta diversity was reportedly significantly higher in the malignant tumors. This held in both blood and tumor samples.

The CDR3 sequence is 16 residues long. Germline CDR1 and CDR2: MDHEN and SYDVKM. With 5 bases removed from V and 5 bases from J, the gap between germline ends came to 21 bases. This clone counts as medium-sized (0.01 to 0.1%). Its antigen is unknown. Authors' methods: Using the CDR3 differences seen across clinicopathological groups, the authors built a distant-metastasis classifier for papillary thyroid cancer, which was meant to discriminate distant-metastatic patients. Via MiXCR, TCRdb re-called the PCR reads. These V and J calls derive from TCRdb rather than the authors' analysis. Here the sample spans 32,000 or so clones, 15% to 20% being singletons. All patients reached thyroid surgery having received no treatment beforehand.

This chain joins TRBV28 and TRBJ1-2; TRBD1 is a possible D gene (6 bases). The sequenced sample consisted of blood. The source is a male donor with papillary thyroid cancer or a benign thyroid nodule (not recorded which). Some clones in this sample may be carry-over from other donors' samples. DNA of the CDR3: TGTGCCAGCAGTGTACAGGGACCCCCTTCCCCGTATGGCTACACCTTC. Its translation: CASSVQGPPSPYGYTF.